The 13 T cell receptor beta chains given below trace back to one sample, sequenced in a study of identical twins. Using its own MiXCR run on the 5' RACE reads, TCRdb lists one record per CDR3 protein. The sample has 450,000 to 650,000 distinct CDR3 sequences; 7.5% to 10% are singletons. Another study also made use of these data, one on yellow fever vaccine responses in identical twins.

Input material: PBMCs. The receptor set was obtained from a woman aged 18-29 years in good health.

This clonotype came up once. The genes are TRBV2 and TRBJ2-7; TRBD1 or TRBD2 may be the D gene (5 bases each). This CDR3 contains 14 residues. V shed 6 bases and J shed 1 base, with 13 bases lying between them. Germline CDR1 and CDR2: SNHLY and FYNNEI. CDR3 region: CASRVGTTSYEQYF. In nucleotides, the CDR3 is TGTGCCAGCAGAGTAGGGACCACGTCCTACGAGCAGTACTTC.

V usage is TRBV27 and J usage is TRBJ2-7; D not certain. The CDR3 totals 14 residues. The germline gives CDR1 MNHEY, CDR2 SMNVEV (reference sequence). The V end lost 4 bases, the J end lost 3 bases, and 13 bases lay between the germline ends. The CDR3 bases are TGTGCCAGCAGTTCTGTCCCGTATTACTACGAGCAGTACTTC. Its protein product is CASSSVPYYYEQYF.

The gene calls are TRBV15 and TRBJ2-5; maybe TRBD2 (6 bases). Germline V gene sequence: CDR1 LNHNV, CDR2 YYDKDF (reference sequence). V was cut by 0 bases and J by 8 bases, with 16 bases left in between. The CDR3 consists of 15 residues. CDR3 region: CATSRDRTIKRTQYF. The CDR3 nucleotides read TGTGCCACCAGCAGAGATCGGACTATCAAGAGAACCCAGTACTTC.

The chain recombines TRBV7-9 with TRBJ2-1; D could derive from TRBD1 or TRBD2 (5 bases each). The germline CDR1 and CDR2 sequences are SEHNR and FQNEAQ (reference sequence). The CDR3 has 12 residues. Between the trimmed V and J ends, which lost 4 bases and 6 bases, there was a span of 7 bases. In DNA form, the CDR3 reads TGTGCCAGCAGCTGGGACCCCAATGAGCAGTTCTTC. Protein: CASSWDPNEQFF.

This clonotype was observed many times. The J gene is TRBJ2-7, the V gene TRBV5-6; unclear D gene. The CDR3 length is 15 residues. CDR1 is SGHDT, CDR2 YYEEEE, per germline. V was pared by 3 bases and J by 2 bases, with 15 bases between. In nucleotides, the CDR3 is TGTGCCAGCAGCTACAAGACATCCGGAACCTACGAGCAGTACTTC. It yields the protein CASSYKTSGTYEQYF.

This clonotype came up many times. J is TRBJ2-1 and V is TRBV27, with 8 bases fitting TRBD1. Trimming removed 5 bases from V and 4 bases from J; junction bases left unmatched: 4. The CDR3 contains 14 residues. Germline V CDR1 and CDR2: MNHEY, SMNVEV (reference sequence). The CDR3 DNA reads as TGTGCCAGCAGTGCCCAGGGGGCGTACAATGAGCAGTTCTTC. Amino acid sequence: CASSAQGAYNEQFF.

The genes are TRBV14 and TRBJ2-7; D gene unclear. Trimming stripped 0 bases from V and 5 bases from J, with 14 bases between. This CDR3 contains 15 residues. Germline loops: CDR1 SGHDN, CDR2 FVKESK. In DNA, the CDR3 is TGTGCCAGCAGCCAAGATATAGGTGGCTTGGACGAGCAGTACTTC. It translates to CASSQDIGGLDEQYF. Complete variable domain (other parts from reference TRBV14 and TRBJ2-7): EAGVTQFPSHSVIEKGQTVTLRCDPISGHDNLYWYRRVMGKEIKFLLHFVKESKQDESGMPNNRFLAERTGGTYSTLKVQPAELEDSGVYFCASSQDIGGLDEQYFGPGTRLTVT.

CDR3 bases: TGTGCCACCAGTCTGAGGGGTACGGCCGGGGAGCTGTTTTTT. This translates into CATSLRGTAGELFF. The chain links TRBV15 to TRBJ2-2; D could derive from TRBD1 or TRBD2 (5 bases each). Trimming took 6 bases from V and 6 from J, leaving 14 bases between them. Germline V gives CDR1 LNHNV, CDR2 YYDKDF (reference sequence). The CDR3 length is 14 residues.

This clonotype was detected many times. The chain employs TRBV29-1 and TRBJ2-1; no definite D call. V was clipped by 7 bases and J by 3 bases, with 7 bases between them. The length of the CDR3 is 11 residues. The germline gives CDR1 SQVTM, CDR2 ANQGSEA. The CDR3 spells CSARHYNEQFF. The CDR3 DNA reads TGCAGCGCCCGACACTACAATGAGCAGTTCTTC.

CDR3 protein: CASSQDGEVGEQFF. CDR3 DNA sequence: TGTGCCAGCAGCCAAGATGGTGAGGTCGGTGAGCAGTTCTTC. The chain recombines TRBV4-2 with TRBJ2-1; D unclear. V lost 0 bases, J lost 9 bases, and 12 bases lay in between. Germline V lookup: CDR1 LGHNA, CDR2 YNFKEQ. The CDR3 contains 14 residues.

Ten or more counts support this clonotype. The chain uses TRBV6-1 and TRBJ2-1; TRBD2 matches 8 bases. This CDR3 spans 15 amino acids. Trimming removed 6 bases from V and 4 bases from J; junction bases left unmatched: 8. In germline, CDR1 is MNHNS, CDR2 SASEGT. The DNA for the CDR3 is TGTGCCAGCAGAGAGGGACTAGACCAATACAATGAGCAGTTCTTC. It encodes CASREGLDQYNEQFF.

This chain joins TRBV30 and TRBJ2-7, with TRBD2 identical over 7 bases. The CDR3 covers 14 residues. V shed 0 bases, J shed 2 bases, and the junction held 4 bases outside the gene matches. Germline V gene data show CDR1 as GTSNPN and CDR2 as SVGIG (reference sequence). The CDR3 region is CAWSVTSEPYEQYF. The CDR3 nucleotides are TGTGCCTGGAGTGTCACTAGCGAGCCCTACGAGCAGTACTTC. Full variable domain (rest looked up from reference TRBV30 and TRBJ2-7): SQTIHQWPATLVQPVGSPLSLECTVEGTSNPNLYWYRQAAGRGLQLLFYSVGIGQISSEVPQNLSASRPQDRQFILSSKKLLLSDSGFYLCAWSVTSEPYEQYFGPGTRLTVT.

In its sample, this clonotype was seen many times. V usage is TRBV24-1 and J usage is TRBJ2-2, with 7 bases identical to TRBD2. Germline V gene data show CDR1 as KGHDR and CDR2 as SFDVKD. V was pared by 0 bases and J by 3 bases, with 6 bases of the junction left unmatched. This CDR3 is 17 amino acids long. Here the CDR3 reads CATSDLLLGGDTGELFF. The DNA of the CDR3 is TGTGCCACCAGTGATTTGCTTCTTGGGGGGGACACCGGGGAGCTGTTTTTT.